Below are 7 T cell receptor beta chains sequenced from a single sample in a study of blood T cell repertoires in COVID-19. The protocol was immunoSEQ multiplex PCR, while the TCRdb copy is restricted to in-frame clones and leaves out a portion. The profile shows approximately 270,000 clones, 80% to 90% of them singletons. The sample was PBMCs or T cells enriched from blood (not recorded which). The receptors originated from a woman aged 45-65 years who had recovered from COVID-19.

V gene TRBV25-1 combines with J gene TRBJ1-1; a possible D gene is TRBD1 (6 bases). Looked up from germline, CDR1 is MGHDK and CDR2 is SYGVNS. Trimming removed 7 bases at V and 5 bases at J, with 14 bases between. The CDR3 is made up of 13 amino acids. The CDR3, as DNA: TGTGCCAGCACCCGAGTCCAGGGGACTGAAGCTTTCTTT. Encoded protein: CASTRVQGTEAFF.

This sequence joins TRBV12-3 or TRBV12-4 and TRBJ1-2; D perhaps matches TRBD1 (6 bases). The CDR3 loop spans 13 amino acids. Trimming pared 3 bases from V and 4 bases from J, leaving 9 bases between. In nucleotides, the CDR3 is TGTGCCAGCAGTTTCCGAGGGGGCTATGGCTACACCTTC. Encoded protein: CASSFRGGYGYTF.

The chain has TRBV5-4 and TRBJ2-5; maybe TRBD1 (5 bases). The germline V and J ends were trimmed by 0 bases and 3 bases, with 6 bases remaining between them. Per germline, CDR1 SGHNT and CDR2 YYREEE (reference sequence). CDR3 length equals 13 residues. The CDR3 DNA is TGTGCCAGCAGCTTGGGGGGCAAAGAGACCCAGTACTTC. Protein: CASSLGGKETQYF.

The chain joins TRBV5-4 to TRBJ2-7; 7 bases are a match to TRBD1. Unmatched junction bases numbered 6, after V lost 4 bases and J lost 5 bases. The CDR3 is made up of 13 amino acids. CDR1 and CDR2 from the germline V gene are SGHNT and YYREEE (reference sequence). The CDR3 protein is CASSLTTGDEQYF. Written as DNA, the CDR3 is TGTGCCAGCAGCCTAACCACAGGGGACGAGCAGTACTTC.

The chain couples TRBV7-9 to TRBJ2-5; 9 bases are a match to TRBD1. Germline V CDR1 and CDR2: SEHNR, FQNEAQ (reference sequence). The junction had 5 bases not matched to a gene; V was cut back by 4 bases and J by 5 bases. CDR3 length: 14 amino acids. The CDR3, as DNA: TGTGCCAGCAGCTCCGGGACAGGGTTGGAGACCCAGTACTTC. It yields the protein CASSSGTGLETQYF. The full variable domain, rest sourced from reference TRBV7-9 and TRBJ2-5, is DTGVSQNPRHKITKRGQNVTFRCDPISEHNRLYWYRQTLGQGPEFLTYFQNEAQLEKSRLLSDRFSAERPKGSFSTLEIQRTEQGDSAMYLCASSSGTGLETQYFGPGTRLLVL.

The V gene is TRBV4-1, the J gene TRBJ1-2, with D unclear. Between the trimmed V and J ends, which lost 4 bases and 0 bases, there was a span of 12 bases. Per the germline V gene, CDR1 is MGHRA and CDR2 is YSYEKL. The CDR3 spans 15 residues. The CDR3 loop is CASSPLKPTNYGYTF. CDR3 DNA sequence: TGCGCCAGCAGCCCCCTCAAGCCGACTAACTATGGCTACACCTTC.

The chain combines TRBV5-1 with TRBJ2-7; 8 bases align to TRBD1. Germline CDR1 is SGHRS and CDR2 is YFSETQ. V gave up 3 bases and J gave up 5 bases; unmatched junction bases: 7. This CDR3 comprises 14 residues. The CDR3 DNA reads as TGCGCCAGCAGCTCCAACGCAGGGGGCGACGAGCAGTACTTC. It codes for CASSSNAGGDEQYF.